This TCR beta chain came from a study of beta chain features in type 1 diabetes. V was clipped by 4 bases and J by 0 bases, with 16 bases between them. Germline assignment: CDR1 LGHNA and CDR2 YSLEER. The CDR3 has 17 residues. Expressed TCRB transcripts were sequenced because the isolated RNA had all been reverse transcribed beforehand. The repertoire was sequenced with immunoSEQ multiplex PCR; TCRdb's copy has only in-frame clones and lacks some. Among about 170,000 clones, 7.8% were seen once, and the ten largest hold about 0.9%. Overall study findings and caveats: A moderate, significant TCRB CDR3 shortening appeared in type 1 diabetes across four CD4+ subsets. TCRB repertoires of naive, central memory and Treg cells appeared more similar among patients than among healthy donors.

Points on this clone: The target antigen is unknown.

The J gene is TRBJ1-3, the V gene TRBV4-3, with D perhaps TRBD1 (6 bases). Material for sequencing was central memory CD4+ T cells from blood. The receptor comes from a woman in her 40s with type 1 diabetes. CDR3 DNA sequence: TGCGCCAGCAGCCTCTCCGGGACACCACCCTCTGGAAACACCATATATTTT. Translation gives CASSLSGTPPSGNTIYF.